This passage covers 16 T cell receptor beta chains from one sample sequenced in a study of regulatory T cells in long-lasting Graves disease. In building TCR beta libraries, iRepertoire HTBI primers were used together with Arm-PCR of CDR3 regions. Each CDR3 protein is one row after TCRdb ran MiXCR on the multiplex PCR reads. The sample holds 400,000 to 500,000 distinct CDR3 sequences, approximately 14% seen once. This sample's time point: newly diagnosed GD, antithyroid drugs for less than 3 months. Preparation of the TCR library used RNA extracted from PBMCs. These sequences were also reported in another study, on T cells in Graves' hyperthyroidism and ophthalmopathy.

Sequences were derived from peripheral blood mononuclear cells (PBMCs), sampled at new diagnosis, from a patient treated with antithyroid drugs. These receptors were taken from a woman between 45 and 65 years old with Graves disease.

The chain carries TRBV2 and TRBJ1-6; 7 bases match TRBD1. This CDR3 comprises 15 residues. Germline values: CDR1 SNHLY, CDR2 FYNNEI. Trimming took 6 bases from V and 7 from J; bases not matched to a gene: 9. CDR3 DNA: TGTGCCAGCAGACGCCAGGGGGAGAAGAATTCACCCCTCCACTTT. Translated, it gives CASRRQGEKNSPLHF.

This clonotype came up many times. This CDR3 is CASSRQTGGGEQYF. CDR3 nucleotides: TGTGCCAGCAGTAGACAGACAGGGGGAGGCGAGCAGTACTTC. The V call is TRBV25-1, the J call TRBJ2-7; TRBD1 aligns across 9 bases. The J segment lost 6 bases and the V segment lost 5 bases, leaving 8 bases of the junction unmatched. The CDR3 spans 14 residues. CDR1 MGHDK and CDR2 SYGVNS come from the germline V gene.

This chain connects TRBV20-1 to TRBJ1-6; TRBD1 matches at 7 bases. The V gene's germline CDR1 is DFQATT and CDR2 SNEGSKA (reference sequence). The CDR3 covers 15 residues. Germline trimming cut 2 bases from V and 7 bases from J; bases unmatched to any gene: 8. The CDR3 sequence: CSARRQGSTNSPLHF. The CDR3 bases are TGCAGTGCTAGACGACAGGGTTCAACGAATTCACCCCTCCACTTT.

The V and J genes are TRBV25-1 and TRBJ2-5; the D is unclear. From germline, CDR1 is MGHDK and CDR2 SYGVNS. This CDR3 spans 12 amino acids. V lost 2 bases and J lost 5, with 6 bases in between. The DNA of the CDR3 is TGTGCCAGCAGTGAACCCTCGGAGACCCAGTACTTC. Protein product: CASSEPSETQYF.

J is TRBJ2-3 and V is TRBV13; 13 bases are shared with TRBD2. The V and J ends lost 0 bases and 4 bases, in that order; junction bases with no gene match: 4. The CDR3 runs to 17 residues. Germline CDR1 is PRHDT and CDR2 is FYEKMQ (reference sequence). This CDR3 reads CASSLGGTSGNADTQYF. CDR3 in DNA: TGTGCCAGCAGCTTAGGCGGGACTAGCGGGAATGCAGATACGCAGTATTTT.

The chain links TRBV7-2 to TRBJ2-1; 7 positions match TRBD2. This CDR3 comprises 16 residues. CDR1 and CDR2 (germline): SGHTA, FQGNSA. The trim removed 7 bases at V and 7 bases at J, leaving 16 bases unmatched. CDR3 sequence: CASKRLGEGLTNEQFF. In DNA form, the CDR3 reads TGTGCCAGCAAACGGCTTGGGGAGGGTCTGACGAATGAGCAGTTCTTC.

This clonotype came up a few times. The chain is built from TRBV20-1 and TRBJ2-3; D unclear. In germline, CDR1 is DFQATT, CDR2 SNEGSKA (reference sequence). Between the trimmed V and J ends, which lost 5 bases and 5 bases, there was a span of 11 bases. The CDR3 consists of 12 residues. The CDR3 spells CSAPLAVDTQYF. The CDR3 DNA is TGCAGTGCTCCACTCGCTGTAGATACGCAGTATTTT.

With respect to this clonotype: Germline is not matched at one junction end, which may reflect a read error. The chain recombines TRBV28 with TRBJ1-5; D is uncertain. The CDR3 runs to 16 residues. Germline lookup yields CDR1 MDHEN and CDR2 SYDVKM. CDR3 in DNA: TGTGCCAGCAAGGCCACCCAACAGCGGAGCAGTCAGCCCCAGCATTTT. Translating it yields CASKATQQRSSQPQHF.

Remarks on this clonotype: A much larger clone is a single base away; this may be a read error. CDR3 protein: CASSFVGGRTGELFF. The CDR3 DNA is TGTGCCAGCAGCTTCGTGGGAGGGAGGACCGGGGAGCTGTTTTTT. The chain couples TRBV7-9 to TRBJ2-2, with 7 bases identical to TRBD2. Germline-derived CDR1 and CDR2 are SEHNR and FQNEAQ (reference sequence). The V segment lost 3 bases and the J segment 5 bases; nucleotides outside the gene matches: 6. This CDR3 contains 15 residues.

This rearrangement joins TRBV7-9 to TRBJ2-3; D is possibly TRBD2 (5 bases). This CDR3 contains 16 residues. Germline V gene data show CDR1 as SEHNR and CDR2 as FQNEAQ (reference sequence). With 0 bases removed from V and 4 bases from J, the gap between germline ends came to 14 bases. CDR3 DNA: TGTGCCAGCAGCTTAGCGGCTAGCTTAGGGTCAGATACGCAGTATTTT. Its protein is CASSLAASLGSDTQYF.

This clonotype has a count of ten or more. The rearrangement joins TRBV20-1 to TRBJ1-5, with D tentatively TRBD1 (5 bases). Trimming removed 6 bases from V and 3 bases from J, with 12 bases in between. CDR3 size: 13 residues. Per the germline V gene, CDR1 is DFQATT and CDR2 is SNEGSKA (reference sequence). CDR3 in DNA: TGCAGTGCAGGACAAGTTTTCAATCAGCCCCAGCATTTT. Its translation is CSAGQVFNQPQHF.

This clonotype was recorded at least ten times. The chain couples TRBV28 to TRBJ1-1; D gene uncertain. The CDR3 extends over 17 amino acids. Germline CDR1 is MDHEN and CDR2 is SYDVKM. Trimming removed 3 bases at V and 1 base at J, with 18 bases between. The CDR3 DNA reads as TGTGCCAGCAGTTTTGAGGGATTGGGGTTCGGGAACACTGAAGCTTTCTTT. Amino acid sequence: CASSFEGLGFGNTEAFF.

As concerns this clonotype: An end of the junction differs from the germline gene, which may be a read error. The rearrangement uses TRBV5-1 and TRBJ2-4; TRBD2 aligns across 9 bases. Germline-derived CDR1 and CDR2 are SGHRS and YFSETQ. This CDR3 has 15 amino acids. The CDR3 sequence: CASSSGLAGTNEQCF. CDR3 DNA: TGCGCCAGCAGCTCGGGACTAGCCGGAACCAATGAGCAGTGCTTC.

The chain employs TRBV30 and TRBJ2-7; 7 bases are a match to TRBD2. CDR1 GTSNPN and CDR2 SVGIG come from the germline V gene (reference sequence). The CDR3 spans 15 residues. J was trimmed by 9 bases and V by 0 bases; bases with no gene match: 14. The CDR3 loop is CAWSVHSGGLRVQYF. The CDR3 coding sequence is TGTGCCTGGAGTGTACATTCCGGGGGACTACGAGTGCAGTACTTC.

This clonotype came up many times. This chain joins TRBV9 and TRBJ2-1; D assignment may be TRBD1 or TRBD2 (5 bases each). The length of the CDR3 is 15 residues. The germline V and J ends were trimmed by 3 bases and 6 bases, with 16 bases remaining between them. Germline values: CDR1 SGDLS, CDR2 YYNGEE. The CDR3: CASSARDGFGNEQFF. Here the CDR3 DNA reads TGTGCCAGCAGCGCCCGGGACGGATTCGGCAATGAGCAGTTCTTC.

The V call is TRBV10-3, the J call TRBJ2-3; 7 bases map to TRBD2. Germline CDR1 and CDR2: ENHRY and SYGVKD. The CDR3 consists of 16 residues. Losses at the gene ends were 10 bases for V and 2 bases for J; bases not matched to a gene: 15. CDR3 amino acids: CATAQFTAGDTDTQYF. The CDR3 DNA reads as TGTGCCACCGCACAATTCACCGCGGGAGACACAGATACGCAGTATTTT.